These T cell receptor beta chains were read from a single sample in a study of blood T cells in healthy people across ages. TCRdb processed the 5' RACE reads anew with MiXCR; each CDR3 protein has one entry. The sample has roughly 1,000,000 distinct CDR3 sequences; approximately 25% are singletons. These records were also assigned to another study, of T cells of mothers and their children.

Sequencing was carried out using blood. The receptors were gathered from a girl aged 2 to 10 in good health. Both conserved end residues are part of each CDR3. The order of the fields is V gene, J gene, D gene, clone size, CDR3 DNA, CDR3 protein. D genes are given only for firm matches. Not all rows give a size; the values are once, few, many and, for expanded clones, a class.

V: TRBV6-5; J: TRBJ2-5; D: NA; size: few; DNA: TGTGCCAGCAGTTACAAAACTAGAATCGGAGAGACCCAGTACTTC; CDR3: CASSYKTRIGETQYF
V: TRBV5-1; J: TRBJ1-5; D: NA; size: few; DNA: TGCGCCAGCAGCTTACTGCCGGATAGCAATCAGCCCCAGCATTTT; CDR3: CASSLLPDSNQPQHF
V: TRBV29-1; J: TRBJ2-5; D: NA; size: few; DNA: TGCAGCGGTGACGGGGCTGGGGCAGCGGGCGAGACCCAGTACTTC; CDR3: CSGDGAGAAGETQYF
V: TRBV2; J: TRBJ2-1; D: TRBD2; size: NA; DNA: TGTGCCAGCAGTGAAGCGCTTCGTACCGGGACTAGCGGGAGAGACCCCTACAATGAGCAGTTCTTC; CDR3: CASSEALRTGTSGRDPYNEQFF
V: TRBV7-2; J: TRBJ2-7; D: TRBD2; size: few; DNA: TGTGCCAGCAGCCATGAGACAAAAGCGGGAGTGGGGGAGCAGTACTTC; CDR3: CASSHETKAGVGEQYF
V: TRBV7-9; J: TRBJ2-5; D: NA; size: NA; DNA: TGTGCCAGCATTCGAAGGGGTGGGGAGACCCAGTACTTC; CDR3: CASIRRGGETQYF
V: TRBV12-3/TRBV12-4; J: TRBJ1-5; D: NA; size: few; DNA: TGTGCCAGCCGATTTTTCAATCAGCCCCAGCATTTT; CDR3: CASRFFNQPQHF
V: TRBV6-5; J: TRBJ1-1; D: NA; size: many; DNA: TGTGCCAGCAGTTACGGGGACACTGAAGCTTTCTTT; CDR3: CASSYGDTEAFF
V: TRBV10-3; J: TRBJ2-3; D: NA; size: NA; DNA: TGTGCCATCAGTGACGGCTCCCTCACAGATACGCAGTATTTT; CDR3: CAISDGSLTDTQYF
V: TRBV7-9; J: TRBJ2-1; D: TRBD1; size: few; DNA: TGTGCCAGCAGCTCTCGACAGGGGTCCACCTACAATGAGCAGTTCTTC; CDR3: CASSSRQGSTYNEQFF
V: TRBV4-3; J: TRBJ2-3; D: TRBD2; size: NA; DNA: TGCGCCAGCAGCCTTCAGCCTAGCGGGGGTCCAGATACGCAGTATTTT; CDR3: CASSLQPSGGPDTQYF
V: TRBV9; J: TRBJ2-1; D: TRBD2; size: NA; DNA: TGTGCCAGTAGCGTAGATGTAAGCGGGACGCTCAACAATGAGCAGTTCTTC; CDR3: CASSVDVSGTLNNEQFF
V: TRBV2; J: TRBJ2-4; D: NA; size: NA; DNA: TGTGCCAGCAGTCCTGCCTCAGGGCACAACATTCAGTACTTC; CDR3: CASSPASGHNIQYF
V: TRBV18; J: TRBJ2-3; D: NA; size: NA; DNA: TGTGCCAGCTCACCAGTGACAGGCACAGATACGCAGTATTTT; CDR3: CASSPVTGTDTQYF
V: TRBV28; J: TRBJ2-5; D: NA; size: NA; DNA: TGTGCCAGCAGTTTACGTGGGGTCGGGGAAGCAGAGACCCAGTACTTC; CDR3: CASSLRGVGEAETQYF
V: TRBV24-1; J: TRBJ2-5; D: TRBD2; size: few; DNA: TGTGCCACCAGTGATTTGGCGGCGGGGGGGCCCGGGGAGACCCAGTACTTC; CDR3: CATSDLAAGGPGETQYF
V: TRBV15; J: TRBJ2-1; D: TRBD2; size: NA; DNA: TGTGCCACCAGCGGGAGGATATCGGGAGCGGGGTTTTACAATGAGCAGTTCTTC; CDR3: CATSGRISGAGFYNEQFF
V: TRBV7-2; J: TRBJ1-1; D: NA; size: few; DNA: TGTGCCAGCAGTTCCGGGGGGAAGGCTGAAGCTTTCTTT; CDR3: CASSSGGKAEAFF
V: TRBV29-1; J: TRBJ2-5; D: NA; size: many; DNA: TGCAGCGTTGAGGGGGAGCAAGAGACCCAGTACTTC; CDR3: CSVEGEQETQYF
V: TRBV21-1; J: TRBJ2-1; D: NA; size: NA; DNA: TGTGCCAGCAGCATTCCGGGACAGGGGGCTCCCACCTCCTACAATGAGCAGTTCTTC; CDR3: CASSIPGQGAPTSYNEQFF
V: TRBV6-6; J: TRBJ2-1; D: NA; size: NA; DNA: TGTGCCAGCAGCAAACAGGGTAGCTCCTACAATGAGCAGTTCTTC; CDR3: CASSKQGSSYNEQFF
V: TRBV11-1; J: TRBJ1-2; D: NA; size: once; DNA: TGTGCCAGCAGCTTAGTCGATGGCAGCTATGGCTACACCTTC; CDR3: CASSLVDGSYGYTF
V: TRBV11-2; J: TRBJ2-5; D: NA; size: NA; DNA: TGTGCCAGCAGCTCGATTCCCTCTGGGGTTCAGTATCCCCAGTACTTC; CDR3: CASSSIPSGVQYPQYF
V: TRBV6-5; J: TRBJ2-5; D: NA; size: few; DNA: TGTGCCAGCAGTTACGTGGGTTATATGGAGACCCAGTACTTC; CDR3: CASSYVGYMETQYF
V: TRBV11-2; J: TRBJ2-7; D: NA; size: few; DNA: TGTGCCAGCAGCTTACATAAACCGGGGCACGAGCAGTACTTC; CDR3: CASSLHKPGHEQYF
V: TRBV15; J: TRBJ2-5; D: NA; size: NA; DNA: TGTGCCACCAGCAGAGATCGGGCAGGACAAGAGACCCAGTACTTC; CDR3: CATSRDRAGQETQYF
V: TRBV7-7; J: TRBJ2-5; D: NA; size: few; DNA: TGTGCTAGCAGCCGTACAGGAGAGGGAGAGACCCAGTACTTC; CDR3: CASSRTGEGETQYF
V: TRBV6-6; J: TRBJ1-2; D: TRBD1; size: NA; DNA: TGTGCCAGCAGGGATAGGGGACAGAGTTATGGCTACACCTTC; CDR3: CASRDRGQSYGYTF
V: TRBV6-5; J: TRBJ2-7; D: NA; size: NA; DNA: TGTGCCAGCAGTTACTCTGAGTATAGCTCCTACGAGCAGTACTTC; CDR3: CASSYSEYSSYEQYF
V: TRBV27; J: TRBJ2-4; D: NA; size: few; DNA: TGTGCCAGCAGTTTAAGCCCCGTGGTTGGCATTCAGTACTTC; CDR3: CASSLSPVVGIQYF
V: TRBV2; J: TRBJ2-7; D: TRBD2; size: NA; DNA: TGTGCCAGCACGGGGGGACTAGTGGGCTACGAGCAGTACTTC; CDR3: CASTGGLVGYEQYF
V: TRBV7-9; J: TRBJ2-7; D: TRBD1; size: NA; DNA: TGTGCCAGCAGTGCACAGGGACAGGGGGCATACGAGCAGTACTTC; CDR3: CASSAQGQGAYEQYF
V: TRBV7-9; J: TRBJ2-7; D: TRBD2; size: few; DNA: TGTGCCAGCAGCTTAGGACTAGCGGGGGGGGATTACGAGCAGTACTTC; CDR3: CASSLGLAGGDYEQYF
V: TRBV11-1; J: TRBJ2-1; D: TRBD2; size: many; DNA: TGTGCCAGCATCTCGAAACCGGGACTAGAGTTGGATGAGCAGTTCTTC; CDR3: CASISKPGLELDEQFF
V: TRBV10-1; J: TRBJ2-1; D: NA; size: few; DNA: TGCGCCAGCAGTGACCAGGGTTACAATGAGCAGTTCTTC; CDR3: CASSDQGYNEQFF
V: TRBV28; J: TRBJ2-7; D: TRBD1; size: NA; DNA: TGTGCCAGCAGTTCTCCCCCGGGACAGGGGCGGGAGCAGTACTTC; CDR3: CASSSPPGQGREQYF